A single sample gave rise to the 3 T cell receptor beta chains below, sequenced in a study of Graves' ophthalmopathy and Graves' hyperthyroidism. Using RNA transcripts, the TCR beta CDR3 regions were amplified. RT-PCR in the first round used HTBI primers; a second-round multiplex PCR followed. TCRdb fed the multiplex PCR reads into MiXCR, producing one record per CDR3 protein. The sample includes 350,000 to 450,000 distinct CDR3 sequences, around 16% of them seen just once. The sample was peripheral blood. Receptors were obtained from a woman younger than 30 with Graves' ophthalmopathy.

This clonotype was counted at least ten times. The chain employs TRBV6-5 and TRBJ1-2, with D hard to call. The CDR3 totals 15 residues. CDR1 MNHEY and CDR2 SVGAGI come from the germline V gene. The V and J ends lost 0 bases and 7 bases respectively, with 15 bases between them. CDR3 sequence: CASSYSGFGASGYTF. CDR3 DNA sequence: TGTGCCAGCAGTTACTCAGGGTTTGGTGCATCTGGCTACACCTTC.

This clonotype was counted ten times or more. The gene calls are TRBV27 and TRBJ2-2; 10 nucleotides line up with TRBD2. With 8 bases clipped from V and 3 bases from J, the junction kept 9 bases outside the gene matches. The germline gives CDR1 MNHEY, CDR2 SMNVEV (reference sequence). The CDR3 totals 16 residues. The CDR3 sequence: CASVQAGGRDTGELFF. The CDR3 DNA sequence: TGTGCCAGCGTCCAAGCGGGAGGGCGGGACACCGGGGAGCTGTTTTTT.

This clonotype was seen at least ten times. The gene calls are TRBV30 and TRBJ2-7, with D maybe TRBD1 (7 bases). The germline V and J ends were trimmed by 2 bases and 6 bases, with 17 bases remaining between them. The length of the CDR3 is 14 residues. Germline V gene lookup returns CDR1 GTSNPN and CDR2 SVGIG (reference sequence). The CDR3: CAWSLRGVLSEQYF. CDR3 nucleotides: TGTGCCTGGAGTCTCAGGGGGGTACTTAGCGAGCAGTACTTC.